This entry concerns a single TCR beta chain. Assay used: immunoSEQ multiplex PCR; TCRdb lists only in-frame clones, some missing. The data hold 84,000 or so clones, with more than 70% observed a single time. This CDR3 has 15 amino acids. Trimming removed 5 bases from V and 0 bases from J, with 9 bases in between. The germline CDR1 and CDR2 sequences are SGHRS and YFSETQ. Time point indicated: pretreatment peripheral blood. The data stem from a study of PD-L1 blockade in urothelial cancer. Study summary: The year 2014 saw patients start atezolizumab, 1,200 mg intravenously every 3 weeks.

The sequence came from a man between 60 and 75 years old with urothelial cancer. This chain connects TRBV5-1 to TRBJ2-6, with D maybe TRBD2 (5 bases). Sequenced material: PBMCs, taken around atezolizumab (anti-PD-L1) treatment. The CDR3 DNA follows: TGCGCCAGCAGGCGGGCGATCTCTGGGGCCAACGTCCTGACTTTC. Encoded protein: CASRRAISGANVLTF.